The rows below give T cell receptor beta chains drawn from one sample of a study of blood T cell repertoires in COVID-19. The data were produced by immunoSEQ multiplex PCR, yet TCRdb's version contains in-frame clones alone and is incomplete. Among 75,000 to 100,000 clones listed, 81% were seen once. The sample consisted of peripheral blood. Receptors were obtained from an elderly woman with acute or convalescent COVID-19. CDR3s include the opening cysteine and the closing phenylalanine or tryptophan.

>TRBV19|TRBJ2-6
CASSRGQALLGANVLTF
>TRBV12-3/TRBV12-4|TRBJ1-2
CASSPQYGYTF
>TRBV6-6|TRBJ2-5
CASRRTSDRGMGETQYF
>TRBV5-4|TRBJ2-1
CASSLDPASGGRNEQFF
>TRBV27|TRBJ2-7
CASRNRDRVYEQYF
>TRBV6-6|TRBJ1-1
CASSYGLDRGNTEAFF
>TRBV9|TRBJ2-5
CASSLGGLAGQETQYF
>TRBV20-1|TRBJ1-1
CSASLQGSYTEAFF
>TRBV3-1/TRBV3-2|TRBJ2-4
CASGGPAGIQYF
>TRBV6-1|TRBJ2-7
CASSERGMVGPYEQYF
>TRBV5-1|TRBJ2-1
CASSLEWGHNEQFF
>TRBV7-2|TRBJ1-6
CATRQGSSYNSPLHF
>TRBV19|TRBJ2-4
CASSSVGDKNIQYF
>TRBV4-3|TRBJ2-3
CASSRRLAGAPTQYF
>TRBV18|TRBJ1-2
CASSPALGAGGDYGYTF
>TRBV15|TRBJ2-3
CATSRPGTDTQYF
>TRBV11-2|TRBJ2-3
CASSLDGALGTDTQYF
>TRBV5-8|TRBJ1-1
CASSLLTAEAFF
>TRBV27|TRBJ1-1
CASSLKQGRTTEAFF
>TRBV4-3|TRBJ1-2
CASSQDWGLNYGYTF
>TRBV5-1|TRBJ1-1
CASSLGGPTEAFF
>TRBV28|TRBJ1-4
CASSLGAEKKLFF
>TRBV19|TRBJ2-7
CASSNRLGASSYEQYF
>TRBV28|TRBJ1-2
CASSRQGVNKDGYTF
>TRBV6-1|TRBJ1-2
CASSEARAFARGYTF
>TRBV3-1/TRBV3-2|TRBJ2-1
CASSQTGTGTNNEQFF
>TRBV12-5|TRBJ1-3
CASGLTGAGNTIYF
>TRBV28|TRBJ2-7
CASSPPDRNHEQYF
>TRBV11-2|TRBJ1-6
CASSLDPLYNSPLHF
>TRBV5-4|TRBJ1-2
CASGLQGTGSWGYTF
>TRBV6-2/TRBV6-3|TRBJ2-5
CASSYLAENQETQYF
>TRBV7-2|TRBJ2-3
CASSPTGTLPDTQYF
>TRBV15|TRBJ1-2
CATSKQDTYGYTF
>TRBV19|TRBJ1-4
CASSRREGNEKLFF
>TRBV9|TRBJ2-2
CASSSLGGYTGELFF